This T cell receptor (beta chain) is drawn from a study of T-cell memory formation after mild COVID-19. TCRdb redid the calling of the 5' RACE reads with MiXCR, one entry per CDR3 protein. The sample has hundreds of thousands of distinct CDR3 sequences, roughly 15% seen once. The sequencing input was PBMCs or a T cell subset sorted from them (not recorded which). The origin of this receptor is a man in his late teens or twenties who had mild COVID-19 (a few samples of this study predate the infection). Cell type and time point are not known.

The CDR3 nucleotides read TGCGCCAGCAGCCAGGGACTAGCGGGGCGGTCAGATACGCAGTATTTT. This codes for CASSQGLAGRSDTQYF. The V gene is TRBV4-1, the J gene TRBJ2-3, with 13 bases matching TRBD2. CDR1 is MGHRA and CDR2 is YSYEKL in the germline V gene. The CDR3 spans 16 residues. V shed 3 bases, J shed 4 bases, and the junction held 4 bases outside the gene matches.